Listed below are T cell receptor beta chains from one sample, sequenced in a study of blood T cell repertoires in COVID-19. Method: immunoSEQ multiplex PCR; TCRdb's copy keeps in-frame clones and lacks some. Of roughly 230,000 clones in the sample, about 88% were seen once. Sequencing was carried out using peripheral blood. All receptors derive from a man in his forties with acute or convalescent COVID-19. Each CDR3 is given with its conserved first and last residue. Each record gives: D gene, V gene, J gene, clone size, CDR3 protein, CDR3 DNA. The D gene is left open where the match is weak. Rows give clone size only sometimes, using once, few, many, or a class for an expanded clone.

>TRBD1|TRBV9|TRBJ1-1|.
CASSVDVGGGSEAFF
TGTGCCAGCAGCGTAGATGTAGGGGGCGGCTCTGAAGCTTTCTTT
>.|TRBV5-4|TRBJ1-4|.
CASSLAGGREKLFF
TGTGCCAGCAGCTTGGCGGGAGGTCGTGAAAAACTGTTTTTT
>.|TRBV24-1|TRBJ2-1|.
CATAAGTTFYNEQFF
TGTGCCACCGCAGCCGGGACAACTTTTTACAATGAGCAGTTCTTC
>TRBD1|TRBV20-1|TRBJ1-1|.
CSASRDSEAFF
TGCAGTGCTAGCCGGGACAGTGAAGCTTTCTTT
>TRBD1|TRBV18|TRBJ1-2|once
CASSQTLTGNNYGYTF
TGTGCCAGCTCACAAACTCTGACAGGGAATAACTATGGCTACACCTTC
>.|TRBV4-3|TRBJ1-2|.
CASSQGRGRANYGYTF
TGCGCCAGCAGCCAAGGTAGGGGCCGTGCGAACTATGGCTACACCTTC
>TRBD1|TRBV7-2|TRBJ1-4|.
CASSLAPGQLNEKLFF
TGTGCCAGCAGCTTAGCGCCGGGACAGCTGAATGAAAAACTGTTTTTT
>.|TRBV30|TRBJ1-2|.
CAWRRDNYGYTF
TGTGCCTGGAGGCGGGACAACTATGGCTACACCTTC
>TRBD1|TRBV9|TRBJ1-3|.
CASSVRDRAGNTIYF
TGTGCCAGCAGCGTACGGGACAGGGCAGGAAACACCATATATTTT
>.|TRBV7-2|TRBJ1-1|.
CASSSLGGWNTEAFF
TGTGCCAGCAGCTCGCTGGGAGGGTGGAACACTGAAGCTTTCTTT
>.|TRBV7-8|TRBJ1-4|.
CASSHGDRTNEKLFF
TGTGCCAGCAGTCACGGGGATCGCACTAATGAAAAACTGTTTTTT
>.|TRBV27|TRBJ1-4|.
CASSLMTGNEKLFF
TGTGCCAGCAGTTTGATGACAGGAAACGAAAAACTGTTTTTT
>.|TRBV13|TRBJ2-7|.
CASSLGLATDEQYF
TGTGCCAGCAGCTTAGGACTAGCAACGGACGAGCAGTACTTC
>.|TRBV15|TRBJ2-3|.
CATSREGGLLDTQYF
TGTGCCACCAGCAGAGAAGGAGGCCTCTTAGATACGCAGTATTTT
>TRBD2|TRBV13|TRBJ2-7|once
CASSLASGGSYEQYF
TGTGCCAGCAGCTTAGCTAGCGGGGGGTCCTACGAGCAGTACTTC
>.|TRBV5-8|TRBJ1-3|.
CASSLVAGNTIYF
TGTGCCAGCAGCTTGGTAGCTGGAAACACCATATATTTT
>TRBD1|TRBV6-1|TRBJ1-2|.
CASSDPSGQGRFHYGYTF
TGTGCCAGCAGTGACCCCTCGGGACAGGGCCGCTTTCACTATGGCTACACCTTC
>TRBD1|TRBV7-8|TRBJ2-7|.
CASSPRDRGYEQYF
TGTGCCAGCAGCCCCCGGGACAGGGGCTACGAGCAGTACTTC
>.|TRBV7-2|TRBJ1-1|.
CASRKGQIHNTEAFF
TGTGCCAGCAGGAAGGGGCAGATTCACAACACTGAAGCTTTCTTT
>TRBD1|TRBV7-8|TRBJ2-2|.
CASSLGPGTGGTGELFF
TGTGCCAGCAGCTTAGGGCCCGGGACAGGGGGCACCGGGGAGCTGTTTTTT
>.|TRBV11-2|TRBJ1-6|.
CASSLDSRSYNSPLHF
TGTGCCAGCAGCTTAGATTCGCGCTCCTATAATTCACCCCTCCACTTT
>.|TRBV9|TRBJ1-3|.
CASSVATDVRGASGNTIYF
TGTGCCAGCAGCGTAGCTACAGATGTTCGGGGGGCATCTGGAAACACCATATATTTT
>.|TRBV6-5|TRBJ1-5|.
CASALIRRGNQPQHF
TGTGCCAGCGCCCTAATTCGTAGAGGCAATCAGCCCCAGCATTTT
>.|TRBV5-1|TRBJ2-3|once
CASRDGRSTDTQYF
TGCGCCAGCAGAGATGGCAGAAGCACAGATACGCAGTATTTT
>.|TRBV28|TRBJ1-2|.
CASSRVQNYGYTF
TGTGCCAGCAGCCGTGTTCAGAACTATGGCTACACCTTC
>TRBD1|TRBV30|TRBJ2-1|.
CAWSRQGVGYNEQFF
TGTGCCTGGAGTCGACAGGGCGTTGGCTACAATGAGCAGTTCTTC
>.|TRBV6-1|TRBJ1-2|once
CASSELSHTF
TGTGCCAGCAGTGAATTATCCCACACCTTC
>.|TRBV10-1|TRBJ2-3|.
CASSESPDYTDTQYF
TGCGCCAGCAGTGAGTCGCCGGACTACACAGATACGCAGTATTTT
>.|TRBV3-1/TRBV3-2|TRBJ1-2|.
CASSQGVGGYGYTF
TGTGCCAGCAGCCAAGGCGTCGGGGGCTATGGCTACACCTTC
>.|TRBV5-6|TRBJ2-7|.
CASSSQDSPSYEQYF
TGTGCCAGCAGCTCCCAGGACAGCCCCTCCTACGAGCAGTACTTC
>.|TRBV4-1|TRBJ2-3|.
CASSHSGGSSTDTQYF
TGCGCCAGCAGCCACTCCGGGGGTAGCAGCACAGATACGCAGTATTTT
>TRBD1|TRBV5-1|TRBJ1-6|.
CASSPTPGQGANSPLHF
TGCGCCAGCAGCCCGACCCCGGGACAGGGGGCGAATTCACCCCTCCACTTT
>TRBD1|TRBV28|TRBJ1-1|.
CASSPRDRVRKAFF
TGTGCCAGCAGTCCCCGGGACAGGGTTAGGAAAGCTTTCTTT
>.|TRBV6-1|TRBJ2-1|.
CASSEALRGAAWNEQFF
TGTGCCAGCAGTGAAGCGCTTCGGGGGGCCGCGTGGAATGAGCAGTTCTTC
>.|TRBV19|TRBJ2-1|.
CASRIRDNNEQFF
TGTGCCAGTAGGATCCGGGACAACAATGAGCAGTTCTTC